The 24 T cell receptor beta chains below all came from one sample that was sequenced in a study of blood T cell repertoires in COVID-19 (dated by TCRdb to the early 2020s). The method was the immunoSEQ multiplex PCR assay. The source is immuneACCESS, and TCRdb retained only in-frame sequences with V and J called. Part of the clones is not carried over; for the studies checked, unresolved V genes explain less than half of this, and the remainder is unexplained. The sample table lists about 100,000 clones, over 85% of them with a count of one. Around 5.7% of the sample comes from the top ten. Material for sequencing was peripheral blood. These receptors originate from a man in his sixties or seventies with acute or convalescent COVID-19.

The chain couples TRBV6-2 or TRBV6-3 to TRBJ2-7; 14 nucleotides line up with TRBD2. Germline trimming cut 3 bases from V and 0 bases from J; bases unmatched to any gene: 4. The CDR3 sequence is 17 residues long. Per germline, CDR1 MNHEY and CDR2 SVGEGT. The CDR3 nucleotides read TGTGCCAGCAGTTATCCCGGGACTAGCGGGAGCTCCTACGAGCAGTACTTC. Its protein is CASSYPGTSGSSYEQYF.

The J gene is TRBJ2-7, the V gene TRBV7-2, with 8 bases lining up with TRBD1. This CDR3 region has 15 residues. From germline, CDR1 is SGHTA and CDR2 FQGNSA. V gave up 0 bases and J gave up 4 bases; unmatched junction bases: 5. The CDR3: CASSLALGTGYEQYF. For the CDR3, the DNA is TGTGCCAGCAGCTTAGCGCTTGGGACAGGTTACGAGCAGTACTTC. Full variable domain (outside the CDR3, taken from reference TRBV7-2 and TRBJ2-7): GAGVSQSPSNKVTEKGKDVELRCDPISGHTALYWYRQSLGQGLEFLIYFQGNSAPDKSGLPSDRFSAERTGGSVSTLTIQRTQQEDSAVYLCASSLALGTGYEQYFGPGTRLTVT.

The chain carries TRBV10-3 and TRBJ2-7; 7 nucleotides align to TRBD1. This CDR3 has 13 residues. Germline CDR1 and CDR2: ENHRY and SYGVKD. V lost 5 bases, J lost 2 bases, and 3 bases stayed unmatched. CDR3 in amino acids: CAISSQGTYEQYF. The DNA for the CDR3 is TGTGCCATCAGTTCACAGGGGACCTACGAGCAGTACTTC.

This clone appeared a single time. The gene calls are TRBV2 and TRBJ1-6; D perhaps matches TRBD1 (5 bases). CDR1 is SNHLY, CDR2 FYNNEI, per germline. The CDR3 is 14 residues long. Trimming pared 3 bases from V and 6 bases from J, leaving 9 bases between. CDR3 sequence reads: CASSDTGLNSPLHF. In DNA, the CDR3 is TGTGCCAGCAGTGATACAGGTCTTAATTCACCCCTCCACTTT.

The J gene is TRBJ1-4, the V gene TRBV11-3, with D possibly TRBD1 on 6 matching bases. This CDR3 is 12 amino acids long. With 5 bases removed from V and 11 bases from J, the gap between germline ends came to 12 bases. In germline, CDR1 is SGHNT, CDR2 YENEEA. CDR3 sequence: CASSREGGKLFF. CDR3 nucleotides: TGTGCCAGCAGCCGAGAGGGGGGGAAACTGTTTTTT.

J is TRBJ1-1 and V is TRBV30; D gene ambiguous. Deletions cut 3 bases from V and 10 bases from J, with 15 bases between. This CDR3 has 12 amino acids. Per the germline V gene, CDR1 is GTSNPN and CDR2 is SVGIG (reference sequence). The CDR3 DNA reads as TGTGCCTGGAGGCGGGAACGGGGTCGAGCTTTCTTT. Translating gives CAWRRERGRAFF.

By sample share, this clone is medium-sized. Other DNA sequences within the sample encode an identical CDR3. The V and J genes are TRBV4-2 and TRBJ1-3; possibly TRBD1 for D (6 bases). V was shortened by 0 bases and J by 0 bases, with 9 bases between the two germline ends. The CDR3 sequence is 16 residues long. Germline assignment: CDR1 LGHNA and CDR2 YNFKEQ. The CDR3 here is CASSQEGQYSGNTIYF. CDR3 nucleotide sequence: TGTGCCAGCAGCCAAGAAGGACAGTACTCTGGAAACACCATATATTTT.

The rearrangement uses TRBV27 and TRBJ1-1; D unclear. Germline values: CDR1 MNHEY, CDR2 SMNVEV (reference sequence). The CDR3 sequence is 13 residues long. V lost 3 bases and J lost 5, with 10 bases in between. The CDR3 DNA reads TGTGCCAGCAGTTTTCGTTCGGGAACTGAAGCTTTCTTT. This translates into CASSFRSGTEAFF.

In this sample, this clone turned up once. The chain joins TRBV7-8 to TRBJ2-7; 7 bases are a match to TRBD2. CDR1 is SGHVS, CDR2 FQNEAQ, per germline. This CDR3 has 15 amino acids. V lost 0 bases, J lost 6 bases, and 8 bases stayed unmatched. As DNA, the CDR3 is TGTGCCAGCAGCTTAGCCACGGCGGGAGTACGCGAGCAGTACTTC. Amino acid sequence: CASSLATAGVREQYF.

The table lists this clone with a count of one. This chain uses TRBV7-2 with TRBJ2-7; TRBD2 matches at 7 bases. Trimming cost V 3 bases and J 5 bases; bases outside gene matches: 7. CDR1 is SGHTA and CDR2 is FQGNSA in the germline V gene. There are 14 residues in the CDR3. The chain's CDR3 is CASSFSGEGDEQYF. The CDR3 region has the DNA TGTGCCAGCAGCTTCTCGGGGGAGGGTGACGAGCAGTACTTC.

The V and J genes are TRBV7-2 and TRBJ1-2; a weak D match, TRBD1 (5 bases). Trimming took 1 base from V and 4 from J, leaving 13 bases between them. Germline V gene sequence: CDR1 SGHTA, CDR2 FQGNSA. This CDR3 has 15 amino acids. CDR3 nucleotides: TGTGCCAGCAGCTTAGGTGTTAGGACAACCTATGGCTACACCTTC. It yields the protein CASSLGVRTTYGYTF.

This clone was picked up one time. V and J are TRBV19 and TRBJ1-5, with 7 positions matching TRBD1. The CDR3 is made up of 14 amino acids. V lost 10 bases and J lost 5; bases outside the gene matches: 11. From germline, CDR1 is LNHDA and CDR2 SQIVND (reference sequence). The CDR3 DNA reads as TGTGCCACCACCCAGGGGGGCTTCCATCAGCCCCAGCATTTT. Protein: CATTQGGFHQPQHF.

The V call is TRBV28, the J call TRBJ2-1; 7 bases are a match to TRBD2. The CDR3 has 14 amino acids. The V and J ends lost 3 bases and 4 bases, in that order; junction bases with no gene match: 3. Looked up from germline, CDR1 is MDHEN and CDR2 is SYDVKM. In DNA form, the CDR3 reads TGTGCCAGCAGTTTGTACGGGAGGTACAATGAGCAGTTCTTC. Translated, it gives CASSLYGRYNEQFF.

To note about this clone: Germline is not matched at one junction end, which may reflect a read error. The genes are TRBV7-7 and TRBJ2-2, with D perhaps matching TRBD1 (6 bases). The V gene's germline CDR1 is SSHAT and CDR2 FNYEAQ (reference sequence). The CDR3 contains 14 residues. CDR3 DNA sequence: TGTGCTAGCAGCTTAGTACAGGGTAACGGGGAGCTGTTTTTT. Translated: CASSLVQGNGELFF. The whole variable domain, filled in from reference TRBV7-7 and TRBJ2-2, reads GAGVSQSPRYKVTKRGQDVTLRCDPISSHATLYWYQQALGQGPEFLTYFNYEAQPDKSGLPSDRFSAERPEGSISTLTIQRTEQRDSAMYRCASSLVQGNGELFFGEGSRLTVL.

The V call is TRBV5-1, the J call TRBJ1-2, with D possibly matching TRBD1 (6 bases). Trimming took off 4 bases at V and 6 bases at J, with 10 bases between the two ends. This CDR3 is built from 12 residues. The germline gives CDR1 SGHRS, CDR2 YFSETQ. For the CDR3, the DNA is TGCGCCAGCAGCCCACAGGGAGATGGCTACACCTTC. Its protein product is CASSPQGDGYTF.

The chain links TRBV30 to TRBJ1-2; TRBD1 matches 9 bases. The V gene's germline CDR1 is GTSNPN and CDR2 SVGIG (reference sequence). J was trimmed by 7 bases and V by 3 bases; bases with no gene match: 9. The CDR3 has 14 amino acids. The CDR3: CAWRDWDREGGYTF. In DNA, the CDR3 is TGTGCCTGGAGGGACTGGGACAGGGAGGGTGGCTACACCTTC.

The chain couples TRBV18 to TRBJ2-4; 7 bases match TRBD1. This CDR3 has 17 amino acids. Germline loops: CDR1 KGHSH, CDR2 LQKENI. The J segment lost 0 bases and the V segment lost 6 bases, leaving 11 bases of the junction unmatched. CDR3 sequence reads: CASSDSGTEIAKNIQYF. Here the CDR3 DNA reads TGTGCCAGCTCGGATTCCGGGACAGAAATAGCCAAAAACATTCAGTACTTC.

This sequence joins TRBV18 and TRBJ2-7, with D possibly TRBD1 on 5 matching bases. This CDR3 contains 13 residues. Deletions cut 2 bases from V and 4 bases from J, with 9 bases between. Looked up from germline, CDR1 is KGHSH and CDR2 is LQKENI. For the CDR3, the DNA is TGTGCCAGCTCACCAGGCAGGGTTTACGAGCAGTACTTC. It is translated as CASSPGRVYEQYF.

The J gene is TRBJ1-5, the V gene TRBV2; D remains unclear. Germline V gene sequence: CDR1 SNHLY, CDR2 FYNNEI. The V end was cut by 1 base, the J end by 5 bases, with 12 bases between. This CDR3 has 15 residues. CDR3 in amino acids: CASSEGAGDYQPQHF. Written as DNA, the CDR3 is TGTGCCAGCAGTGAAGGGGCGGGCGACTATCAGCCCCAGCATTTT.

The chain uses TRBV4-1 and TRBJ2-1; 8 bases are shared with TRBD2. This CDR3 region has 14 residues. The V and J ends lost 5 bases and 7 bases, in that order; junction bases with no gene match: 7. The V gene's germline CDR1 is MGHRA and CDR2 YSYEKL. The CDR3 reads CASSISGSENEQFF. The CDR3 region has the DNA TGCGCCAGCAGCATAAGCGGGAGTGAAAATGAGCAGTTCTTC.

In the case of this clone: At the DNA level, this CDR3 is encoded by other sequences in the same sample as well. V is TRBV5-5 and J is TRBJ1-2, with 7 nucleotides matching TRBD1. Germline trimming cut 4 bases from V and 3 bases from J; bases unmatched to any gene: 3. CDR1 and CDR2 (germline): SGHKS, YYEKEE (reference sequence). This CDR3 is built from 13 residues. The chain's CDR3 is CASSRTGDYGYTF. The CDR3 DNA reads as TGTGCCAGCAGCCGAACAGGGGACTATGGCTACACCTTC.

V and J are TRBV9 and TRBJ2-3, with D possibly being TRBD2 (6 bases). Germline V gene lookup returns CDR1 SGDLS and CDR2 YYNGEE. This CDR3 contains 15 residues. V was shortened by 0 bases and J by 2 bases, with 10 bases between the two germline ends. CDR3 amino acids: CASSVEGGVTDTQYF. In DNA, the CDR3 is TGTGCCAGCAGCGTAGAGGGCGGGGTCACAGATACGCAGTATTTT.

The V call is TRBV6-6, the J call TRBJ2-4; D may match TRBD1 or TRBD2 (5 bases each). The CDR3 sequence is 16 residues long. The germline gives CDR1 MNHNY, CDR2 SVGAGI (reference sequence). V shed 5 bases and J shed 5 bases, with 19 bases lying between them. This chain's CDR3 is CASSRQRPPGQNIQYF. The DNA for the CDR3 is TGTGCCAGCAGTCGACAGCGGCCCCCTGGCCAAAACATTCAGTACTTC.

The gene calls are TRBV7-6 and TRBJ2-2; TRBD1 might be the D (6 bases). Germline loops: CDR1 SGHVS, CDR2 FNYEAQ. The CDR3 is 15 amino acids. Trimming stripped 4 bases from V and 4 bases from J, with 13 bases between. The CDR3 nucleotides are TGTGCCAGCAGCTCCGGGACACCTATCACCGGGGAGCTGTTTTTT. This translates into CASSSGTPITGELFF. The complete variable domain, with remaining parts taken from reference TRBV7-6 and TRBJ2-2, reads GAGVSQSPRYKVTKRGQDVALRCDPISGHVSLYWYRQALGQGPEFLTYFNYEAQQDKSGLPNDRFSAERPEGSISTLTIQRTEQRDSAMYRCASSSGTPITGELFFGEGSRLTVL.